Listed below are T cell receptor beta chains from one sample, sequenced in a study of T cell responses to AZD1222 COVID-19 vaccine. The method was immunoSEQ multiplex PCR; TCRdb's version includes in-frame clones alone and lacks a portion of them. This sample carries 110,000 or so clones, roughly 87% of them seen once, and the ten largest clones take 35% to 55%. The sequenced sample was peripheral blood, obtained 28 days after the second AZD1222 dose. Every receptor here comes from an adult who received the AZD1222 COVID-19 vaccine. The conserved cysteine and the conserved F or W are not part of the CDR3 here. A D gene is named only where the DNA matches it firmly.

d_call v_call cdr3_aa
NA TRBV3-1/TRBV3-2 ASSQDIGTNNEQF
NA TRBV18 ASSPPGTGPTYNEQF
NA TRBV3-1/TRBV3-2 ASSRKGGGRTQY
NA TRBV27 ASRGVLNTGELF
TRBD2 TRBV7-2 ASSLLAGGPSYNEQF
TRBD1 TRBV7-2 ASSSDRGLGGYT
TRBD1 TRBV7-3 ASSPSGTATYGYT
NA TRBV27 ASSLRPGNTNYGYT
TRBD2 TRBV7-9 ASSLRTSSYKNIQY
TRBD2 TRBV9 ASSPRGGSNRDKNIQY
TRBD2 TRBV28 ASSLFLAGLNEQF
TRBD1 TRBV28 ASSPGQGSYEQY
NA TRBV29-1 SVDTGRLTGELF
TRBD2 TRBV25-1 ASSEGGGREQETQY
TRBD1 TRBV28 ASIIDRGHYEQY
TRBD1 TRBV7-9 ASSPTGQGGPEAF
NA TRBV12-3/TRBV12-4 ASSLQGGTEAF
NA TRBV6-1 ASSEGVGGELF
NA TRBV28 ASSPTGAGTSNQPQH
TRBD1 TRBV7-2 ASSFGGQINQPQH